The clone carrying this TCR beta chain was seen a few times. The antigen is unknown. Compared with germline, one end of the junction differs, possibly owing to a read error. Primers used in a second PCR of roughly 6 to 12 cycles were a sample-barcoded 5' primer and a J-beta primer mix. TCRdb used MiXCR to reprocess the 5' RACE reads, holding one entry per CDR3 protein. Of around 820,000 distinct CDR3 sequences in the sample, around 25% are singletons; the top ten hold roughly 3.8%. This sample is drawn from a study of blood T cells in healthy people across ages. Study-wide points: In older individuals, TCR beta diversity per million T cells was lower, falling roughly linearly with age. The authors considered diversity estimates from one million T cells to be underestimates.

Germline V gene sequence: CDR1 SGHVS, CDR2 FNYEAQ. This CDR3 has 17 residues. These sequences were also reported in another study, on T cells of mothers and their children. From that report: Three mothers and their six children, all healthy Caucasians, donated. It was through the M1S primer of the second PCR that sample barcodes and 2-4 random nucleotides were added.

The V and J genes are TRBV7-6 and TRBJ2-5; 9 bases align to TRBD2. The last part of the DNA fits TRBJ2-1 better; the J call may be wrong. Sequencing was performed on blood. The receptor's source is a boy aged 5-17 years in good health. The CDR3 is CASSIAGTSLPSNEQFF. The CDR3, as DNA: TGTGCCAGCAGCATAGCCGGGACTAGCTTGCCCTCAAATGAGCAGTTCTTC.